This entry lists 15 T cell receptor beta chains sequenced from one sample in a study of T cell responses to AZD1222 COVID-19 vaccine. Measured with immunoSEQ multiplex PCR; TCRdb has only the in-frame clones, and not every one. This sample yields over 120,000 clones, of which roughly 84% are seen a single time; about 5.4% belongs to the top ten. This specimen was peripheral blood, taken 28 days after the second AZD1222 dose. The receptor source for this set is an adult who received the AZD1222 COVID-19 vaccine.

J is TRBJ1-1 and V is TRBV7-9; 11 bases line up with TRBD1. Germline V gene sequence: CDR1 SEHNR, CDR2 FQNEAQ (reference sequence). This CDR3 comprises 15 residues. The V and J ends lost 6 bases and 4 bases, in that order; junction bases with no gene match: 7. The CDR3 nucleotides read TGTGCCAGCAGTCCCGACGGGACAGGGGGCACTGAAGCTTTCTTT. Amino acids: CASSPDGTGGTEAFF.

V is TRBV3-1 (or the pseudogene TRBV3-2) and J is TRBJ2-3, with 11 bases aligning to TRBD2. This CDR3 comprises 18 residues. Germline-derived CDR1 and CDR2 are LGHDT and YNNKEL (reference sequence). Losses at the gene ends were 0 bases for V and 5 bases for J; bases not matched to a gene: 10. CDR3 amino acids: CASSQEYPTSGGGDTQYF. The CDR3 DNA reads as TGTGCCAGCAGCCAAGAATACCCCACTAGCGGGGGAGGAGATACGCAGTATTTT.

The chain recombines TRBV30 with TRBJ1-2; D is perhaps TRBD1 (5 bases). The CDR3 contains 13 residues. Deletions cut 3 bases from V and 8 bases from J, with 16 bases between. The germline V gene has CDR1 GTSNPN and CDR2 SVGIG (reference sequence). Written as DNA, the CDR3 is TGTGCCTGGAGGTGGGGGGAAGGAAAAGGCTACACCTTC. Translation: CAWRWGEGKGYTF.

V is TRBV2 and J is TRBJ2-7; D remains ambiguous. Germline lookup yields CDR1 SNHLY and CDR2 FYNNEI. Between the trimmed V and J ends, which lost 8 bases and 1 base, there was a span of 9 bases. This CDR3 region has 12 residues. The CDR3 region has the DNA TGTGCCAGCCGCCAGAGTTCCTACGAGCAGTACTTC. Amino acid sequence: CASRQSSYEQYF.

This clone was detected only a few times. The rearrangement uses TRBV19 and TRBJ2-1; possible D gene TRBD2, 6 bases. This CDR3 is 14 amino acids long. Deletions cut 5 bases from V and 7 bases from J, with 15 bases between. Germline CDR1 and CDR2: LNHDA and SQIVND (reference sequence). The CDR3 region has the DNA TGTGCCAGTAGTGTGACGGGAGTAAGGAATGAGCAGTTCTTC. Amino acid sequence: CASSVTGVRNEQFF.

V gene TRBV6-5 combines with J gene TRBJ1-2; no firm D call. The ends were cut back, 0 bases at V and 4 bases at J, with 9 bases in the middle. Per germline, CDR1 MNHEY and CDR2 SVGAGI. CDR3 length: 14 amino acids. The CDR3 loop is CASSYSTSSYGYTF. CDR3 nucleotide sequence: TGTGCCAGCAGTTACTCGACCAGTAGCTATGGCTACACCTTC.

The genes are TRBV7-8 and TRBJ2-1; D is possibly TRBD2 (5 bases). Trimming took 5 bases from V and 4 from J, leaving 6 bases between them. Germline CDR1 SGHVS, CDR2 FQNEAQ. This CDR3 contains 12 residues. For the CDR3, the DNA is TGTGCCAGCAGCCAGCGGTACAATGAGCAGTTCTTC. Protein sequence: CASSQRYNEQFF.

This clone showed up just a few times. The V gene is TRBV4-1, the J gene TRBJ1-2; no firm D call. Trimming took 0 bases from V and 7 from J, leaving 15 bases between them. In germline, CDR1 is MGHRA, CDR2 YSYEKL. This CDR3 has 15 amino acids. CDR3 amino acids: CASSQDGPAVGGYTF. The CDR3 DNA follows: TGCGCCAGCAGCCAAGATGGGCCCGCGGTGGGTGGCTACACCTTC.

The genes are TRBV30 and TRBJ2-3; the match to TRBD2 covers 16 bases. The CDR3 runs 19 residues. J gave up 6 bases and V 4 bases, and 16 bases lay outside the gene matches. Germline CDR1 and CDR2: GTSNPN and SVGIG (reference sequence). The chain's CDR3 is CAWTGVYGTSGRGQDTQYF. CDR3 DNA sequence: TGTGCCTGGACCGGAGTGTACGGGACTAGCGGGAGGGGTCAGGATACGCAGTATTTT. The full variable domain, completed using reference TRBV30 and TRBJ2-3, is SQTIHQWPATLVQPVGSPLSLECTVEGTSNPNLYWYRQAAGRGLQLLFYSVGIGQISSEVPQNLSASRPQDRQFILSSKKLLLSDSGFYLCAWTGVYGTSGRGQDTQYFGPGTRLTVL.

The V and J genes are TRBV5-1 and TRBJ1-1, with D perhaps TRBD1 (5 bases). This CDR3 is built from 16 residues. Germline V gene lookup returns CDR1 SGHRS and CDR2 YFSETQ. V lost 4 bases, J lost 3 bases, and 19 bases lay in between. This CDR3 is CASSPPFGGDDTEAFF. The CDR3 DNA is TGCGCCAGCAGCCCGCCGTTTGGGGGGGACGACACTGAAGCTTTCTTT.

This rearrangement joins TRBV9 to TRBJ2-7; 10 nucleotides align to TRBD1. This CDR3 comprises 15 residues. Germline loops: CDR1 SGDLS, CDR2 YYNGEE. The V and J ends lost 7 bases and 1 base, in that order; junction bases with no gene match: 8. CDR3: CASHPGDRGSYEQYF. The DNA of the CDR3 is TGTGCCAGCCACCCGGGGGACAGGGGTTCCTACGAGCAGTACTTC.

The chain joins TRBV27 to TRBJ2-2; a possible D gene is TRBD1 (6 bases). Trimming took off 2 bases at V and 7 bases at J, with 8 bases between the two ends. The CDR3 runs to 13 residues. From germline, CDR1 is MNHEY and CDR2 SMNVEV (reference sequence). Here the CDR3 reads CASSLVGGGELFF. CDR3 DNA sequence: TGTGCCAGCAGTTTAGTAGGGGGCGGGGAGCTGTTTTTT.

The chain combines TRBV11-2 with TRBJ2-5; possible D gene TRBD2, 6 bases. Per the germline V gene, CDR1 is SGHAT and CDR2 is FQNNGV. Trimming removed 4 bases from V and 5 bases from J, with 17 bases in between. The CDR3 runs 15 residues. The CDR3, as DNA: TGTGCCAGCAGCTCTCTCAAGGGGAGGAGGGAGACCCAGTACTTC. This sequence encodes CASSSLKGRRETQYF.

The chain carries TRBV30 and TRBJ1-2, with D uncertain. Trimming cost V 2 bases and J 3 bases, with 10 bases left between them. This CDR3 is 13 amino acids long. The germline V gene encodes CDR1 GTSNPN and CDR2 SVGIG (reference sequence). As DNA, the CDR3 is TGTGCCTGGAGTCAGGCTGTCGACTATGGCTACACCTTC. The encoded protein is CAWSQAVDYGYTF.

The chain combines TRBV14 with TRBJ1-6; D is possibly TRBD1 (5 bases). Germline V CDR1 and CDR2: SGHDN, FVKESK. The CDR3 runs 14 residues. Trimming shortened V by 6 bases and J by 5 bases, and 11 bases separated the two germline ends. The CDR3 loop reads CASRRSRDNSPLHF. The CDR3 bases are TGTGCCAGCAGACGATCCAGGGATAATTCACCCCTCCACTTT.